The present T cell receptor (beta chain) was sequenced within a study of CD8+CD57+ T cells in acquired aplastic anemia. Genomic DNA, serving as template, underwent TCR beta VDJ and CDR3 profiling. TCRdb redid the calling of the reads with MiXCR, one entry per CDR3 protein. This sample yields 250,000 to 350,000 distinct CDR3 sequences, of which roughly 61% are seen a single time; around 1.2% belongs to the top ten. The length of the CDR3 is 13 residues. V was pared by 11 bases and J by 5 bases, with 16 bases between. Germline lookup yields CDR1 SNHLY and CDR2 FYNNEI. By flow cytometry, patients selected for sequencing had shown an expansion of CD8+CD57+ cells.

Sequencing was done on a sample of sorted CD4+, CD8+, or CD8+CD57+ T cells (not recorded which) from PBMCs. The TCR was taken from a human donor with aplastic anemia. The rearrangement links TRBV2 to TRBJ2-1; the D gene is possibly TRBD2 (6 bases). This CDR3 reads CAHAGSPHNEQFF. The CDR3 coding sequence is TGTGCCCATGCGGGAAGCCCCCACAATGAGCAGTTCTTC. The whole variable domain, filled in from reference TRBV2 and TRBJ2-1, reads EPEVTQTPSHQVTQMGQEVILRCVPISNHLYFYWYRQILGQKVEFLVSFYNNEISEKSEIFDDQFSVERPDGSNFTLKIRSTKLEDSAMYFCAHAGSPHNEQFFGPGTRLTVL.